The rows below give T cell receptor beta chains drawn from one sample of a study of shared clonotypes between healthy human individuals. The protocol was immunoSEQ multiplex PCR, while the TCRdb copy is restricted to in-frame clones and leaves out a portion. The profile shows about 2.1 million clones, around 95% of them singletons. The material sequenced was naive CD8+ T cells from PBMCs. Every receptor here comes from a man younger than 35 in good health. Some clones in this sample may be carry-over from other donors' samples. Both conserved end residues are part of each CDR3. D genes are given only for firm matches. The size of a clone is reported for some rows only, either as once, few or many, or as a class for expanded clones.

J	size	V	D	DNA	CDR3
TRBJ2-1	.	TRBV7-9	.	TGTGCCAGCAGCTTAGTTGACCACAATGAGCAGTTCTTC	CASSLVDHNEQFF
TRBJ2-7	.	TRBV7-3	.	TGTGCCAGCAGCCCGAACTGGAGCCGCCAACCCTACGAGCAGTACTTC	CASSPNWSRQPYEQYF
TRBJ1-1	.	TRBV19	.	TGTGCCAGTAGCCAAAGGGAAGGAGCTTTCTTT	CASSQREGAFF
TRBJ1-2	.	TRBV7-9	.	TGTGCCAGCAGCTCGCCGCAGGGGCCGACAGGCTACACCTTC	CASSSPQGPTGYTF
TRBJ1-1	.	TRBV19	.	TGTGCCAGTAGTATGGAGACAGAGAACACTGAAGCTTTCTTT	CASSMETENTEAFF
TRBJ2-7	few	TRBV15	.	TGTGCCACCAGCAGTCTGTCCTACGAGCAGTACTTC	CATSSLSYEQYF
TRBJ2-7	.	TRBV11-2	.	TGTGCCAGCAGCTTAGCCCGGACCCCGACCTACGAGCAGTACTTC	CASSLARTPTYEQYF
TRBJ2-5	.	TRBV13	TRBD2	TGTGCCAGCAGCGGCGGGAGGGTTCAAGAGACCCAGTACTTC	CASSGGRVQETQYF
TRBJ2-7	.	TRBV2	.	TGTGCCAGCATCGGAGCGAGGCTCGACGAGCAGTACTTC	CASIGARLDEQYF
TRBJ1-2	.	TRBV28	TRBD1	TGTGCCAGCAGTTTATTGACAGGGGGCGAGGAGGGCTACACCTTC	CASSLLTGGEEGYTF
TRBJ1-1	.	TRBV30	.	TGTGCTTTGGAGCTTGAAGCTTTCTTT	CALELEAFF
TRBJ1-4	once	TRBV4-1	.	TGCGCCAGCAGCCGAGAATACGATGCAACTAATGAAAAACTGTTTTTT	CASSREYDATNEKLFF
TRBJ1-4	.	TRBV19	.	TGTGCCAGCAGCACGCGACCAGTGCCTAATGAAAAACTGTTTTTT	CASSTRPVPNEKLFF
TRBJ2-7	.	TRBV29-1	.	TGCAGCGTTGTAGTAAGAGGGGAGGCCTTCTACGAGCAGTACTTC	CSVVVRGEAFYEQYF
TRBJ2-7	once	TRBV7-9	TRBD2	TGTGCCAGCAGCTTTAACCCCGGACTAGACGAGCAGTACTTC	CASSFNPGLDEQYF
TRBJ2-1	.	TRBV28	.	TGTGCCAGCGAAAAGATTCGGCTTATTAATGAGCAGTTCTTC	CASEKIRLINEQFF
TRBJ2-1	.	TRBV5-6	.	TGTGCCAGCACGGGGGCCAATGAGCAGTTCTTC	CASTGANEQFF
TRBJ1-1	.	TRBV19	.	TGTGCCAGTACCCCTCTCAAGACAGCTAACACTGAAGCTTTCTTT	CASTPLKTANTEAFF
TRBJ2-2	.	TRBV29-1	.	TGCAGCGTTGTGAGTGGGGAGAACACCGGGGAGCTGTTTTTT	CSVVSGENTGELFF
TRBJ1-1	few	TRBV9	TRBD1	TGTGCCAGCAGCGGGGGACAGGGAACTGAAGCTTTCTTT	CASSGGQGTEAFF
TRBJ1-2	.	TRBV5-6	TRBD1	TGTGCCAGCAGTCCTGACAGGGGCTATGGCTACACCTTC	CASSPDRGYGYTF
TRBJ2-5	.	TRBV7-4	TRBD1	TGTGCCAGCAGCATAGGGGGCGGGCACCCTGAAGAGACCCAGTACTTC	CASSIGGGHPEETQYF
TRBJ1-1	.	TRBV18	.	TGTGCCAGCTCACCCGGCAGGGTGAACACTGAAGCTTTCTTT	CASSPGRVNTEAFF